The 5 T cell receptor beta chains in this list originate from one sample, sequenced in a study of long-term antiretroviral therapy in people with HIV. Survey-level immunoSEQ v3.0 assays were run. TCRdb's table, derived via immunoSEQ multiplex PCR, lists solely in-frame clones and lacks some. The table includes some 21,000 clones, roughly 80% detected once. The sequences come from unsorted PBMCs, collected 0.3 years after starting antiretroviral therapy. These receptors all come from a man aged 45 to 65 with HIV.

J is TRBJ1-2 and V is TRBV27, with D possibly matching TRBD1 (6 bases). Trimming shortened V by 1 base and J by 7 bases, and 19 bases separated the two germline ends. The CDR3 totals 16 residues. Germline V lookup: CDR1 MNHEY, CDR2 SMNVEV (reference sequence). Here the CDR3 DNA reads TGTGCCAGCAGTTTATACGGACAGCTATTGTTAGCTGGCTACACCTTC. The encoded protein is CASSLYGQLLLAGYTF.

The chain combines TRBV7-2 with TRBJ2-3, with a weak D call TRBD1 (6 bases). The CDR3 extends over 15 amino acids. From germline, CDR1 is SGHTA and CDR2 FQGNSA. The germline V and J ends were trimmed by 3 bases and 0 bases, with 10 bases remaining between them. DNA for the CDR3: TGTGCCAGCAGCTTTGACAGGACTAGCACAGATACGCAGTATTTT. It encodes CASSFDRTSTDTQYF.

The genes are TRBV7-9 and TRBJ2-7; D call uncertain. Germline CDR1 is SEHNR and CDR2 is FQNEAQ (reference sequence). This CDR3 comprises 12 residues. The V end was cut by 4 bases, the J end by 6 bases, with 10 bases between. The CDR3 here is CASSSLTVEQYF. The CDR3, as DNA: TGTGCCAGCAGCTCCTTAACGGTCGAGCAGTACTTC.

This chain uses TRBV5-1 with TRBJ2-2, with D perhaps matching TRBD2 (5 bases). Deletions cut 5 bases from V and 7 bases from J, with 12 bases between. Per the germline V gene, CDR1 is SGHRS and CDR2 is YFSETQ. The CDR3 is 13 amino acids. CDR3 sequence: CASSRGIDGELFF. The CDR3 coding sequence is TGCGCCAGCAGTCGGGGTATTGACGGGGAGCTGTTTTTT.

The chain combines TRBV2 with TRBJ1-2; no reliable D call. Germline lookup yields CDR1 SNHLY and CDR2 FYNNEI. The CDR3 has 11 amino acids. V was cut by 6 bases and J by 2 bases, with 4 bases left in between. CDR3 bases: TGTGCCAGCAGGATCAACTATGGCTACACCTTC. Translation: CASRINYGYTF.